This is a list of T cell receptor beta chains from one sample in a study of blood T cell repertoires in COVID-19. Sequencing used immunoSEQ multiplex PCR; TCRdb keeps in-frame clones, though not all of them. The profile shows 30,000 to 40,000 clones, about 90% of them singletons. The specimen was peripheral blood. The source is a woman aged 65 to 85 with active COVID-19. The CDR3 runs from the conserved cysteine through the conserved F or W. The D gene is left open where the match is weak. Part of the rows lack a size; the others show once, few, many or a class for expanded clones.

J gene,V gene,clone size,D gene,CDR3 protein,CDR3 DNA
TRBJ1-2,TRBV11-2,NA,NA,CASSPFSGLWGYTF,TGTGCCAGCAGCCCTTTTTCGGGGTTGTGGGGCTACACCTTC
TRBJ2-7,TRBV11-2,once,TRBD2,CASSSGLALGSIEEQYF,TGTGCCAGCAGCTCAGGACTAGCGCTGGGTTCTATTGAGGAGCAGTACTTC
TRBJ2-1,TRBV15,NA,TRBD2,CATSRARAGGTEQFF,TGTGCCACCAGCAGGGCCCGGGCGGGGGGGACTGAGCAGTTCTTC
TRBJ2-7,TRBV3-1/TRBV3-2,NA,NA,CASSTLGRGGSYEQYF,TGTGCCAGCAGTACACTCGGAAGGGGGGGCTCCTACGAGCAGTACTTC
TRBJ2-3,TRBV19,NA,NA,CASSSGIASTDTQYF,TGTGCCAGTAGTAGCGGTATCGCTAGCACAGATACGCAGTATTTT
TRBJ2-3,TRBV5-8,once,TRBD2,CASRPLAGGPTDTQYF,TGTGCCAGCAGACCCTTAGCGGGGGGGCCCACAGATACGCAGTATTTT
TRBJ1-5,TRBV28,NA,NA,CASSLNLYSNQPQHF,TGTGCCAGCAGTTTAAACTTATATAGCAATCAGCCCCAGCATTTT
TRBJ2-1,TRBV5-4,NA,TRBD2,CASSSRGGNNEQFF,TGTGCCAGCAGCTCCCGGGGGGGAAACAATGAGCAGTTCTTC
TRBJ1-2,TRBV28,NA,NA,CASSFQDGYTF,TGTGCCAGCAGTTTTCAGGATGGCTACACCTTC
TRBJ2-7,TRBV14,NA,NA,CASSPPGSYEQYF,TGTGCCAGCAGCCCCCCAGGGTCCTACGAGCAGTACTTC
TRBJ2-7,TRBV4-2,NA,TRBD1,CASSQGTGPWYEQYF,TGTGCCAGCAGCCAAGGGACAGGGCCTTGGTACGAGCAGTACTTC
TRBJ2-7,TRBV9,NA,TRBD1,CASSSRDRDRGPSYEQYF,TGTGCCAGCAGCTCCCGGGACAGGGATCGGGGGCCTTCCTACGAGCAGTACTTC
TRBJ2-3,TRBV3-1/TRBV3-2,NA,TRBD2,CASSQLAGKDTQYF,TGTGCCAGCAGCCAATTAGCGGGGAAAGATACGCAGTATTTT
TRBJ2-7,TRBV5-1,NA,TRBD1,CASSLDGTQGQDYEQYF,TGCGCCAGCAGCTTGGACGGGACACAGGGGCAGGACTACGAGCAGTACTTC
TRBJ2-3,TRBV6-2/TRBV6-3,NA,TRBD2,CASSAGGAGGFTDTQYF,TGTGCCAGCAGTGCCGGGGGGGCGGGGGGATTCACAGATACGCAGTATTTT
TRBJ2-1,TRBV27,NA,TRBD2,CASSFGTSDNEQFF,TGTGCCAGCAGCTTCGGGACTAGCGATAATGAGCAGTTCTTC
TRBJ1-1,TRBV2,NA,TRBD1,CASSKDRAGEEAFF,TGTGCCAGCAGTAAGGACAGGGCGGGGGAAGAAGCTTTCTTT
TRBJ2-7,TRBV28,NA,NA,CANSRSGGTSYEQYF,TGTGCCAACTCGCGGTCGGGCGGGACCTCCTACGAGCAGTACTTC
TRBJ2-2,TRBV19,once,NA,CASSSHPRGTGELFF,TGTGCCAGTAGTTCGCACCCCCGCGGCACCGGGGAGCTGTTTTTT
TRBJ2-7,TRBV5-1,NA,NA,CASRTAGQSSYEQYF,TGCGCCAGCAGGACCGCCGGACAGAGCTCCTACGAGCAGTACTTC
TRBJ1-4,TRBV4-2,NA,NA,CASSRGNERGGLGEKLFF,TGTGCCAGCAGCCGGGGGAACGAGCGGGGAGGACTGGGTGAAAAACTGTTTTTT
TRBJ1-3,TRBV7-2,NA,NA,CASSLASGPGNTIYF,TGTGCCAGCAGCTTAGCGTCAGGGCCTGGAAACACCATATATTTT
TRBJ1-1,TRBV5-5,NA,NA,CASSLSAGDTEAFF,TGTGCCAGCAGCCTTTCGGCAGGGGACACTGAAGCTTTCTTT
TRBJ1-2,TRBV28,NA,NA,CASSLNPGGDYGYTF,TGTGCCAGCAGTTTAAATCCGGGAGGGGACTATGGCTACACCTTC
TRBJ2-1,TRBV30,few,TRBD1,CAWSPGGYEQFF,TGTGCCTGGAGTCCAGGGGGCTATGAGCAGTTCTTC